Shown below are 23 T cell receptor beta chains from a single sample sequenced in a study of control samples from healthy donors and cancer patients (dated by TCRdb to 2018 to 2020). Library generation was performed with the immunoSEQ multiplex PCR assay. TCRdb provides this immuneACCESS table in a form limited to in-frame rearrangements. Some clones are lacking; in checked studies, under half of them reflect an unresolved V gene, and why the rest are absent is not known. Present in this sample are 200,000 or so clones, roughly 94% of which were seen just once. The leading ten clones occupy about 1.6% of the sample. Sequenced input: blood. These TCRs come from a man aged 45 to 65 in good health.

The CDR3 spells CASSSTGMVDYGYTF. In DNA, the CDR3 is TGTGCCAGCAGTTCGACAGGGATGGTGGACTATGGCTACACCTTC. The chain is built from TRBV27 and TRBJ1-2; 7 bases are shared with TRBD1. V dropped 4 bases and J dropped 3; count of bases not matched to a gene: 8. Per the germline V gene, CDR1 is MNHEY and CDR2 is SMNVEV (reference sequence). The CDR3 has 15 amino acids.

This clone was detected once. This rearrangement joins TRBV9 to TRBJ1-4; the D gene is possibly TRBD1 (6 bases). Trimming pared 6 bases from V and 4 bases from J, leaving 19 bases between. The germline CDR1 and CDR2 sequences are SGDLS and YYNGEE. The CDR3 has 16 residues. CDR3 sequence: CASTPGGGNHNEKLFF. The CDR3 DNA reads TGTGCCAGCACCCCGGGGGGCGGGAACCATAATGAAAAACTGTTTTTT.

The chain employs TRBV10-2 and TRBJ2-7; 7 bases line up with TRBD2. This CDR3 comprises 16 residues. The germline gives CDR1 WSHSY, CDR2 SAAADI. V lost 7 bases, J lost 2 bases, and 14 bases stayed unmatched. CDR3 sequence: CASTKPPSGSTYEQYF. DNA for the CDR3: TGCGCCAGCACCAAGCCCCCTAGCGGCTCAACCTACGAGCAGTACTTC.

The chain couples TRBV3-1 (or the pseudogene TRBV3-2) to TRBJ1-3; D not certain. The V and J ends lost 4 bases and 2 bases respectively, with 6 bases between them. There are 13 residues in the CDR3. Germline V lookup: CDR1 LGHDT, CDR2 YNNKEL (reference sequence). CDR3 sequence: CASSPGTGNTIYF. CDR3 coding DNA: TGTGCCAGCAGCCCCGGGACTGGAAACACCATATATTTT.

The chain recombines TRBV6-5 with TRBJ1-2; D might be TRBD1 (5 bases). The CDR3 consists of 13 residues. Germline V gene data show CDR1 as MNHEY and CDR2 as SVGAGI. Trimming shortened V by 6 bases and J by 4 bases, and 12 bases separated the two germline ends. The CDR3, as DNA: TGTGCCAGCAGGCCCGGGGGTCTCTATGGCTACACCTTC. Its translation: CASRPGGLYGYTF.

The chain employs TRBV2 and TRBJ1-6, with TRBD1 identical over 8 bases. J lost 3 bases, V lost 7 bases, and 2 bases had no gene match. CDR1 is SNHLY and CDR2 is FYNNEI in the germline V gene. This CDR3 is built from 14 residues. The CDR3, as DNA: TGTGCCAGCACCACAGGGGGCTATAATTCACCCCTCCACTTT. Its translation: CASTTGGYNSPLHF.

The chain has TRBV24-1 and TRBJ1-3; D gene uncertain. Per the germline V gene, CDR1 is KGHDR and CDR2 is SFDVKD. V lost 2 bases and J 1 base, leaving 17 bases between the germline ends. The CDR3 totals 18 residues. The CDR3 is CATSDSTEGDSSGNTIYF. For the CDR3, the DNA is TGTGCCACCAGTGATTCCACCGAGGGAGATTCTTCTGGAAACACCATATATTTT.

The V call is TRBV4-1, the J call TRBJ1-1; tentatively, D is TRBD1 (5 bases). The V end was cut by 5 bases, the J end by 6 bases, with 16 bases between. CDR1 and CDR2 (germline): MGHRA, YSYEKL. The CDR3 loop spans 14 amino acids. CDR3 in amino acids: CASSAPGGKPEAFF. CDR3 nucleotide sequence: TGCGCCAGCAGCGCTCCCGGGGGTAAACCTGAAGCTTTCTTT.

This chain connects TRBV28 to TRBJ1-1; 8 bases map to TRBD1. Germline trimming cut 7 bases from V and 4 bases from J; bases unmatched to any gene: 5. The CDR3 has 13 amino acids. CDR1 and CDR2 (germline): MDHEN, SYDVKM. CDR3 DNA sequence: TGTGCCAGCATCACGGACAGGGCCACTGAAGCTTTCTTT. Its protein product is CASITDRATEAFF.

The chain is built from TRBV7-9 and TRBJ1-3; D is unclear. Looked up from germline, CDR1 is SEHNR and CDR2 is FQNEAQ (reference sequence). V lost 3 bases and J lost 1, with 13 bases in between. The CDR3 covers 16 residues. The CDR3 DNA is TGTGCCAGCAGCTTCTCATTGGGATTTTCTGGAAACACCATATATTTT. Translating it yields CASSFSLGFSGNTIYF.

The chain couples TRBV12-3 or TRBV12-4 to TRBJ2-4, with D perhaps being TRBD1 or TRBD2 (5 bases each). Trimming left V 5 bases short and J 6 bases short, with 11 bases between. There are 13 residues in the CDR3. Here the CDR3 DNA reads TGTGCCAGCAGTCCAGGGACGGTAAACATTCAGTACTTC. Translated: CASSPGTVNIQYF.

The V gene is TRBV7-9, the J gene TRBJ1-5, with TRBD1 as a possible D gene (5 bases). Germline values: CDR1 SEHNR, CDR2 FQNEAQ (reference sequence). The CDR3 contains 14 residues. The ends were cut back, 3 bases at V and 2 bases at J, with 8 bases in the middle. This CDR3 is CASSFQGGNQPQHF. In DNA, the CDR3 is TGTGCCAGCAGCTTCCAGGGCGGCAATCAGCCCCAGCATTTT. The full variable domain, completed using reference TRBV7-9 and TRBJ1-5, is DTGVSQNPRHKITKRGQNVTFRCDPISEHNRLYWYRQTLGQGPEFLTYFQNEAQLEKSRLLSDRFSAERPKGSFSTLEIQRTEQGDSAMYLCASSFQGGNQPQHFGDGTRLSIL.

V usage is TRBV27 and J usage is TRBJ1-5; TRBD1 matches 8 bases. The V and J ends lost 5 bases and 5 bases, in that order; junction bases with no gene match: 8. Per the germline V gene, CDR1 is MNHEY and CDR2 is SMNVEV (reference sequence). This CDR3 has 15 amino acids. The CDR3: CASSLQGQGHQPQHF. CDR3 nucleotides: TGTGCCAGCAGTCTCCAAGGACAGGGACATCAGCCCCAGCATTTT.

As regards this clone: The same CDR3 can be traced to other DNA sequences in this sample. This chain connects TRBV5-1 to TRBJ2-3, with D perhaps matching TRBD2 (6 bases). This CDR3 region has 15 residues. The germline V and J ends were trimmed by 0 bases and 1 base, with 9 bases remaining between them. In germline, CDR1 is SGHRS, CDR2 YFSETQ. The CDR3 loop is CASSLGGGGTDTQYF. As DNA, the CDR3 is TGCGCCAGCAGCTTGGGGGGCGGGGGCACAGATACGCAGTATTTT.

The chain has TRBV24-1 and TRBJ2-1; no clear D gene. The CDR3 is 15 amino acids. V lost 7 bases to trimming and J lost 0 bases, with 12 bases between them. Germline assignment: CDR1 KGHDR and CDR2 SFDVKD. This chain's CDR3 is CATRANPGSYNEQFF. The CDR3 nucleotides are TGTGCCACCAGAGCCAATCCCGGCTCCTACAATGAGCAGTTCTTC.

The chain combines TRBV11-3 with TRBJ2-3; a possible D gene is TRBD1 (5 bases). This CDR3 contains 15 residues. V was cut by 6 bases and J by 0 bases, with 13 bases left in between. Germline CDR1 SGHNT, CDR2 YENEEA. The CDR3 region has the DNA TGTGCCAGCAGTTTTAGGGGATTCAGCACAGATACGCAGTATTTT. Its translation is CASSFRGFSTDTQYF.

This clone was detected only once. CDR3 sequence reads: CAISSRGTKNSYEQYF. The CDR3 bases are TGTGCCATCAGTTCACGGGGGACCAAGAACTCCTACGAGCAGTACTTC. The rearrangement links TRBV10-3 to TRBJ2-7, with D tentatively TRBD2 (6 bases). The germline V and J ends were trimmed by 5 bases and 0 bases, with 17 bases remaining between them. CDR1 and CDR2 from the germline V gene are ENHRY and SYGVKD. The CDR3 consists of 16 residues.

The genes are TRBV7-9 and TRBJ2-5; TRBD2 aligns across 7 bases. Germline trimming cut 6 bases from V and 1 base from J; bases unmatched to any gene: 11. The CDR3 consists of 16 residues. CDR1 and CDR2 from the germline V gene are SEHNR and FQNEAQ (reference sequence). CDR3 sequence reads: CASSQMGGGPQETQYF. The DNA for the CDR3 is TGTGCCAGCAGTCAAATGGGGGGGGGACCCCAAGAGACCCAGTACTTC.

The chain is built from TRBV27 and TRBJ1-2, with D possibly matching TRBD1 (6 bases). The CDR3 extends over 17 amino acids. V shed 7 bases and J shed 4 bases, with 25 bases lying between them. The germline gives CDR1 MNHEY, CDR2 SMNVEV (reference sequence). The CDR3 DNA reads TGTGCCAGCACCCCGGAGGCGGGGGGGGCGCGAACCTATGGCTACACCTTC. Protein: CASTPEAGGARTYGYTF.

The chain uses TRBV20-1 and TRBJ2-1; maybe TRBD1 (6 bases). V gave up 3 bases and J gave up 8 bases, with 14 bases separating them. The CDR3 spans 13 residues. Germline lookup yields CDR1 DFQATT and CDR2 SNEGSKA (reference sequence). This chain's CDR3 is CSASRTGGDEQFF. The CDR3 DNA sequence: TGCAGTGCTAGTAGGACTGGGGGCGATGAGCAGTTCTTC.

The chain recombines TRBV7-9 with TRBJ2-5; D unclear. The CDR3 extends over 11 amino acids. CDR1 SEHNR and CDR2 FQNEAQ come from the germline V gene (reference sequence). V was pared by 5 bases and J by 6 bases, with 7 bases between. CDR3 DNA sequence: TGTGCCAGCAGCCCCCTGCAGACCCAGTACTTC. It codes for CASSPLQTQYF. The full variable domain, its missing parts supplied by reference TRBV7-9 and TRBJ2-5, is DTGVSQNPRHKITKRGQNVTFRCDPISEHNRLYWYRQTLGQGPEFLTYFQNEAQLEKSRLLSDRFSAERPKGSFSTLEIQRTEQGDSAMYLCASSPLQTQYFGPGTRLLVL.

The V and J genes are TRBV15 and TRBJ1-4; D gene uncertain. V dropped 2 bases and J dropped 8 bases, with 3 bases sitting between them. Per the germline V gene, CDR1 is LNHNV and CDR2 is YYDKDF (reference sequence). This CDR3 contains 11 residues. CDR3 protein: CATSRTEKLFF. As DNA, the CDR3 is TGTGCCACCAGCAGAACCGAAAAACTGTTTTTT.

The CDR3 nucleotides read TGTGCCAGCAGGGACAGACAGGGCTATGGCTACACCTTC. Encoded protein: CASRDRQGYGYTF. The chain carries TRBV6-5 and TRBJ1-2; 7 bases align to TRBD1. The CDR3 extends over 13 amino acids. Germline assignment: CDR1 MNHEY and CDR2 SVGAGI. Trimming took 6 bases from V and 4 from J; bases not matched to a gene: 5.